What follows is one TCR beta chain and its context. Its antigen is still unknown. This sample was taken from a study of read filtering for tumor transcriptome and immune sequencing. Germline V CDR1 and CDR2: SGHTA, FQGNSA. V was trimmed by 2 bases and J by 1 base, leaving 8 bases between them. The length of the CDR3 is 14 residues. The study's findings and limits: The sorted CD138-negative fraction was a mixed bone marrow immune population, not purified T cells.

The library was built from about 370 ng RNA with molecular barcoded adaptors for alpha/delta and beta/gamma chains. TCRdb passed the reads through MiXCR, listing each CDR3 protein once. The table records about 62,000 distinct CDR3 sequences, around a fifth of them present only once. V gene TRBV7-2 combines with J gene TRBJ1-1; D ambiguous. The receptor's source is a donor over 35 with multiple myeloma. Sample: a population of CD138-negative cells sorted from bone marrow. Written as DNA, the CDR3 is TGTGCCAGCAGCTTAAAGGTTGCGAACACTGAAGCTTTCTTT. Its translation is CASSLKVANTEAFF.